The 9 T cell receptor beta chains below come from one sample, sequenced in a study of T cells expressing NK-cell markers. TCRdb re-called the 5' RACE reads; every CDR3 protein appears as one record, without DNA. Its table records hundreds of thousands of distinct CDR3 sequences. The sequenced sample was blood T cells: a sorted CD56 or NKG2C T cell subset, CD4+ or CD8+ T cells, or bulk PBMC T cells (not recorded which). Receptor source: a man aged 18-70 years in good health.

Here the CDR3 reads CASSVDGQGRTEAFF. The V gene is TRBV9, the J gene TRBJ1-1; the D gene TCRdb calls, TRBD1, cannot be checked with no DNA. The CDR3 has 15 residues. Germline values: CDR1 SGDLS, CDR2 YYNGEE.

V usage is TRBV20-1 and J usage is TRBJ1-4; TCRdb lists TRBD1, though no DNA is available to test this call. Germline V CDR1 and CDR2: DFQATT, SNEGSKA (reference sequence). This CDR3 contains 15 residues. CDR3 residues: CSAQGAGGGAEKLFF.

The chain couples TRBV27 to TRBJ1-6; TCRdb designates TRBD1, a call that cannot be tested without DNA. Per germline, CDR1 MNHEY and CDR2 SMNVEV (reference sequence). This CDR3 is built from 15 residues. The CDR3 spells CASSFYRGDNSPLHF.

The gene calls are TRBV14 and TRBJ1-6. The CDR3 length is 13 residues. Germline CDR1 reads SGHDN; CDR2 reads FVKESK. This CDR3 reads CASSPHILSPLHF. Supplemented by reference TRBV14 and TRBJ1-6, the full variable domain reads EAGVTQFPSHSVIEKGQTVTLRCDPISGHDNLYWYRRVMGKEIKFLLHFVKESKQDESGMPNNRFLAERTGGTYSTLKVQPAELEDSGVYFCASSPHILSPLHFGNGTRLTVT.

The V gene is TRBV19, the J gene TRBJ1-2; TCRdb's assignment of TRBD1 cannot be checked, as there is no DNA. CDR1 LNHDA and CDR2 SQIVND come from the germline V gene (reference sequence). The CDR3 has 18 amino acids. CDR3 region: CASSTPNPRDRGIAGYTF. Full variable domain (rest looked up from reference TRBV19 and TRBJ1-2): DGGITQSPKYLFRKEGQNVTLSCEQNLNHDAMYWYRQDPGQGLRLIYYSQIVNDFQKGDIAEGYSVSREKKESFPLTVTSAQKNPTAFYLCASSTPNPRDRGIAGYTFGSGTRLTVV.

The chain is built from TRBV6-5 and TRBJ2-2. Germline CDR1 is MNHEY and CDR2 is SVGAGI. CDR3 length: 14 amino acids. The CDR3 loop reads CASSYATYTGELFF.

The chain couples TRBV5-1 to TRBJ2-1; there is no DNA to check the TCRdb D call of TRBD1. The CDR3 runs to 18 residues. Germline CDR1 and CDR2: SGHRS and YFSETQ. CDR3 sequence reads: CASSLAGAASGAYNEQFF.

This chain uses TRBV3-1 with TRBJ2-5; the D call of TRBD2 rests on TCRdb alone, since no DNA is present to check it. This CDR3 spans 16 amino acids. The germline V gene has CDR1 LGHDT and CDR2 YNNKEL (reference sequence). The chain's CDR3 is CASSQDNGLVRETQYF.

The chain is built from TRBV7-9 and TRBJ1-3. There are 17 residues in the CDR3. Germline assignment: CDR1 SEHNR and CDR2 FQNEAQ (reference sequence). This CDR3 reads CASSLVVLTGSGNTIYF.